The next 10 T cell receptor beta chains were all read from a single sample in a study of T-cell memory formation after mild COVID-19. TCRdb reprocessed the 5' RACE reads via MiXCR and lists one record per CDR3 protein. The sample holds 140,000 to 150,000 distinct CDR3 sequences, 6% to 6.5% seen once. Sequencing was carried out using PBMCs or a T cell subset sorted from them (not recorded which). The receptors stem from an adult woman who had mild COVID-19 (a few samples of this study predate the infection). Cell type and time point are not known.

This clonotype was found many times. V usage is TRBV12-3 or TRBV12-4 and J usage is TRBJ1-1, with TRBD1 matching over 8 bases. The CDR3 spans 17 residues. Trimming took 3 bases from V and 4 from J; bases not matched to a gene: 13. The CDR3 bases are TGTGCCAGCAGTTTTGTCTGGGGCAGGGGGCGAGGCACTGAAGCTTTCTTT. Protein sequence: CASSFVWGRGRGTEAFF.

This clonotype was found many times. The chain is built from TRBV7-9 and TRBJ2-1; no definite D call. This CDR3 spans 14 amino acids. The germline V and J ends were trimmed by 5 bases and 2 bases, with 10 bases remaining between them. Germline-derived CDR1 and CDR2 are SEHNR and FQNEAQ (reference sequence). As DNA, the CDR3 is TGTGCCAGCAGCCCGGATATTACCTACAATGAGCAGTTCTTC. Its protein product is CASSPDITYNEQFF.

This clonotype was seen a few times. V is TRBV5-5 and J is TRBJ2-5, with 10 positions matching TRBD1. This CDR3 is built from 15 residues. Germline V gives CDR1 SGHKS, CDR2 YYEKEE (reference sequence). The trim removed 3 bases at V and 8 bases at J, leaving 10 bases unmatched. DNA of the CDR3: TGTGCCAGCAGCTGGGGAATGACAGGGGGCAATACCCAGTACTTC. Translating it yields CASSWGMTGGNTQYF.

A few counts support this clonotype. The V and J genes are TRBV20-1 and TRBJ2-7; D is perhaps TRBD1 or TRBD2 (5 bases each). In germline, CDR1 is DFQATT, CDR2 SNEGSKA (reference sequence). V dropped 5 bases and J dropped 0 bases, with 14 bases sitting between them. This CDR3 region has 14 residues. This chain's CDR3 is CSAPPGLSSYEQYF. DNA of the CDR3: TGCAGTGCTCCCCCGGGGCTGAGCTCCTACGAGCAGTACTTC.

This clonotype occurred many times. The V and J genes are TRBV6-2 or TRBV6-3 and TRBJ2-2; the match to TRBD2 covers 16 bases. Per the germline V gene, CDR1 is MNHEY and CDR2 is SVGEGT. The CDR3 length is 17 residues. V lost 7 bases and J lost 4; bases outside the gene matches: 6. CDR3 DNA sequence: TGTGCCAGCACGGGACTAGCGGGAGGGCCATTCACCGGGGAGCTGTTTTTT. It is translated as CASTGLAGGPFTGELFF.

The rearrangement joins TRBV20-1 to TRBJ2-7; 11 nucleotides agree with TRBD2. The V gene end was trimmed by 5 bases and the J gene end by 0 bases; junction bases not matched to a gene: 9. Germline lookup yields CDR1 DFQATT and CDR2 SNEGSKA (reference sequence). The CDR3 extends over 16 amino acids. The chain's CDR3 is CSAPGLAGGLSYEQYF. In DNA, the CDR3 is TGCAGTGCTCCCGGACTAGCGGGTGGTCTCTCCTACGAGCAGTACTTC.

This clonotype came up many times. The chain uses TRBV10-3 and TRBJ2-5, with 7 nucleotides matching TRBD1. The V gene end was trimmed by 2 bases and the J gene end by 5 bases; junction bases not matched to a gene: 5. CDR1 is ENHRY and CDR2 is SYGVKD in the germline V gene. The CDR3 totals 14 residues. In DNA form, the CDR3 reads TGTGCCATCAGTGAGCCGACAGGGTCGGAGACCCAGTACTTC. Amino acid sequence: CAISEPTGSETQYF.

DNA of the CDR3: TGTGCCAGCAGTTACCGCGGGGAGAAGTCTAACTATGGCTACACCTTC. Amino acid sequence: CASSYRGEKSNYGYTF. This chain joins TRBV6-5 and TRBJ1-2; D gene uncertain. This CDR3 has 16 amino acids. V was cut by 2 bases and J by 0 bases, with 13 bases left in between. Per germline, CDR1 MNHEY and CDR2 SVGAGI.

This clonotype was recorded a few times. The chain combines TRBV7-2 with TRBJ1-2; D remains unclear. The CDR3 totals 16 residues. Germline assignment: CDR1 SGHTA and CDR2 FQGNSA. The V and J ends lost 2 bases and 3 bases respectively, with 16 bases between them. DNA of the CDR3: TGTGCCAGCAGCTTAAGAGGAACACGGGTCGACTATGGCTACACCTTC. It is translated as CASSLRGTRVDYGYTF.

The CDR3 sequence: CASSLLGTSGLNEQFF. In DNA form, the CDR3 reads TGTGCCAGCAGCTTATTAGGGACTAGCGGCCTCAATGAGCAGTTCTTC. The rearrangement links TRBV7-3 to TRBJ2-1; 11 bases line up with TRBD2. The germline gives CDR1 SGHTA, CDR2 FQGTGA. The CDR3 has 16 residues. Unmatched junction bases numbered 6, after V lost 2 bases and J lost 6 bases. The full variable domain, completed using reference TRBV7-3 and TRBJ2-1, is GAGVSQTPSNKVTEKGKYVELRCDPISGHTALYWYRQSLGQGPEFLIYFQGTGAADDSGLPNDRFFAVRPEGSVSTLKIQRTERGDSAVYLCASSLLGTSGLNEQFFGPGTRLTVL.